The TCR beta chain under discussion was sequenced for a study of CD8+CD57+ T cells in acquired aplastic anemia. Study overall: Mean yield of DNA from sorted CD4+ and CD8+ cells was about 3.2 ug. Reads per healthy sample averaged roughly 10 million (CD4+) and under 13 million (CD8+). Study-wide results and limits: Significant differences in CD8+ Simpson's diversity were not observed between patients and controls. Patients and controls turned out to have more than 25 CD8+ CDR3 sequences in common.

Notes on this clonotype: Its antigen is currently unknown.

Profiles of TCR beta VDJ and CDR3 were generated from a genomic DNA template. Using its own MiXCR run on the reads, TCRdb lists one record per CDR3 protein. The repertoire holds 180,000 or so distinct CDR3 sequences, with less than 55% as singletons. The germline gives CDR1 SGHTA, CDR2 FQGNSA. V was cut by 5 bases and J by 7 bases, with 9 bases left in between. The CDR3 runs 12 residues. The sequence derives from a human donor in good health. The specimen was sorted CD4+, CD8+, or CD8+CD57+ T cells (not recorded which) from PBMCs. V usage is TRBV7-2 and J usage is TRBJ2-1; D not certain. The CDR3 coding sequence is TGTGCCAGCAGCATCATGGGGAATGAGCAGTTCTTC. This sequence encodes CASSIMGNEQFF.